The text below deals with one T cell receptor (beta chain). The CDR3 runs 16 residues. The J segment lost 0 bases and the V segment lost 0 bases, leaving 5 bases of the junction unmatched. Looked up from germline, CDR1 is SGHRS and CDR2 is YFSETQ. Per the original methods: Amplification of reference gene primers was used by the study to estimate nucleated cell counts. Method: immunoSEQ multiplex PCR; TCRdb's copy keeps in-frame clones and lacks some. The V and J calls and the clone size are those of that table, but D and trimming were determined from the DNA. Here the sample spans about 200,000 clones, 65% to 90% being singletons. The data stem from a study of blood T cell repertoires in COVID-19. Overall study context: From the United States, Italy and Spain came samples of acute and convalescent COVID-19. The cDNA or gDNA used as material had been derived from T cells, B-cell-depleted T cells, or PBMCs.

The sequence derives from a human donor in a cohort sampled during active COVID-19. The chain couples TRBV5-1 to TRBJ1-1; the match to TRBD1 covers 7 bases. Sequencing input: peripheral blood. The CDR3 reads CASSLARGLLNTEAFF. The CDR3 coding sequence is TGCGCCAGCAGCTTGGCTAGGGGGCTTTTGAACACTGAAGCTTTCTTT.